This T cell receptor beta chain was profiled in a study of control samples from healthy donors and cancer patients. The CDR3 length is 13 residues. From germline, CDR1 is KGHSH and CDR2 LQKENI. Trimming stripped 0 bases from V and 7 bases from J, with 9 bases between. Repertoires were generated with immunoSEQ multiplex PCR, while TCRdb's copy carries only in-frame clones and drops some. Here the sample spans approximately 68,000 clones, around 80% being singletons. This TCR derives from a man in his 60s in good health. The V and J genes are TRBV18 and TRBJ2-5, with D possibly being TRBD1 or TRBD2 (5 bases each). Sequencing was done on a sample of blood. The CDR3 nucleotides are TGTGCCAGCTCACCACCGGGGACCAGGACCCAGTACTTC. Encoded protein: CASSPPGTRTQYF.